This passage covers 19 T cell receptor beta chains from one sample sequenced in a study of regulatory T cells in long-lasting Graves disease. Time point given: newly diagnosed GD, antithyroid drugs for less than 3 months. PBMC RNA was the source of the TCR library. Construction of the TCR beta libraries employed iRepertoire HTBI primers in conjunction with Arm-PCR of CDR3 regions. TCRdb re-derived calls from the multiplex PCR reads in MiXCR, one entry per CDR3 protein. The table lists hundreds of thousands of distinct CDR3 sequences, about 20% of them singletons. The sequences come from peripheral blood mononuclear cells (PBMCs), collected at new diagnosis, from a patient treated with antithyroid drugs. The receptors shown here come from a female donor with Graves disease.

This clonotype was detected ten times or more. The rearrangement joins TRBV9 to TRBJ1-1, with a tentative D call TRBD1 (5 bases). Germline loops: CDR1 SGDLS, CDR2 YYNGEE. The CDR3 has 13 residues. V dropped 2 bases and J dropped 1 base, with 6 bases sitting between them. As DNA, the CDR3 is TGTGCCAGCAGCGTGGGGCCGAACACTGAAGCTTTCTTT. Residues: CASSVGPNTEAFF.

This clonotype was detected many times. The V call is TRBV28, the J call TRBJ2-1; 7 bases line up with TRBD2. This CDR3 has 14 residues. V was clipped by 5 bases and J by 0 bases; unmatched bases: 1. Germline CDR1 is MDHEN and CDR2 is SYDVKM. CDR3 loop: CASSPGGSYNEQFF. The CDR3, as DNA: TGTGCCAGCAGTCCGGGGGGCTCCTACAATGAGCAGTTCTTC.

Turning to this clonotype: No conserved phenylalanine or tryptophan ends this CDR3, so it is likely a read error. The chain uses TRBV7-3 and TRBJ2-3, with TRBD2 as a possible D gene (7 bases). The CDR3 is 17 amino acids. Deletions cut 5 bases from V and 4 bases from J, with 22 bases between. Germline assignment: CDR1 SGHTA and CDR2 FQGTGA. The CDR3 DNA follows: TGTGCCAGCAGCCTCTACGGGGGGCACCGCTACTCAGATACGCAGTATCTT. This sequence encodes CASSLYGGHRYSDTQYL.

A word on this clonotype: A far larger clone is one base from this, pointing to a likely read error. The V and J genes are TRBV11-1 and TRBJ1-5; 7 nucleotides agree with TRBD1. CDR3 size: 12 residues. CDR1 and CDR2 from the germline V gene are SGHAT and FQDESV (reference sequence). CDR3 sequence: CASSFPGQPQQF. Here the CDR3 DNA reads TGTGCCAGCAGCTTTCCGGGACAGCCCCAGCAGTTT.

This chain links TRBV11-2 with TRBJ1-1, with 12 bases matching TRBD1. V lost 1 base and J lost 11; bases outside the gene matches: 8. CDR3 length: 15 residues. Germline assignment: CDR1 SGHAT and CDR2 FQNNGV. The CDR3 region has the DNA TGTGCCAGCAGCTTAGGGGACAGGGGGCGAGAAAGGGCTTTCTTT. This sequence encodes CASSLGDRGRERAFF.

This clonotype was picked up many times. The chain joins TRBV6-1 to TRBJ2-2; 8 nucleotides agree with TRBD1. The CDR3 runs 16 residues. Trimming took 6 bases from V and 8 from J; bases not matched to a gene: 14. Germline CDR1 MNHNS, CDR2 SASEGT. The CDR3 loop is CASSGSWQGALGELFF. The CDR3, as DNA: TGTGCCAGCAGCGGGAGCTGGCAGGGGGCCTTGGGGGAGCTGTTTTTT.

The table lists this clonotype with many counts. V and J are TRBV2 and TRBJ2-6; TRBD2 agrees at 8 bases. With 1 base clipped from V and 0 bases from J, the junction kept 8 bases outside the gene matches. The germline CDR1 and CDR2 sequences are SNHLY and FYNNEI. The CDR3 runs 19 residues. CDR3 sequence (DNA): TGTGCCAGCAGTGAAGGTTTTCCTAGCGGGCCCTCTGGGGCCAACGTCCTGACTTTC. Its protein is CASSEGFPSGPSGANVLTF.

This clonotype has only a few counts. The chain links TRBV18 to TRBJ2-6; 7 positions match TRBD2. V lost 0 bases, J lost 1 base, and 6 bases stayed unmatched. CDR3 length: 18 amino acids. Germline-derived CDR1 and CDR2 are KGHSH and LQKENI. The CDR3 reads CASSPPRTSISGANVLTF. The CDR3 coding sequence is TGTGCCAGCTCACCACCTAGGACTAGTATATCTGGGGCCAACGTCCTGACTTTC.

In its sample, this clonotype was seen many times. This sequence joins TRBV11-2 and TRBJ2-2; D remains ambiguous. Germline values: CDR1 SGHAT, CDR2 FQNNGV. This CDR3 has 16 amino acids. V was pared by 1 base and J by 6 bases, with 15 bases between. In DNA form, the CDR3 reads TGTGCCAGCAGCTTAGTAAGTGGAGCACTGGCCGGGGAGCTGTTTTTT. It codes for CASSLVSGALAGELFF.

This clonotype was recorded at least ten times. CDR3 in amino acids: CATSDAGPASTDTQYF. Written as DNA, the CDR3 is TGTGCCACCAGTGATGCCGGTCCTGCTAGCACAGATACGCAGTATTTT. The chain combines TRBV24-1 with TRBJ2-3; D not resolved. CDR1 is KGHDR, CDR2 SFDVKD, per germline. V lost 3 bases and J lost 0, with 12 bases in between. CDR3 length: 16 amino acids.

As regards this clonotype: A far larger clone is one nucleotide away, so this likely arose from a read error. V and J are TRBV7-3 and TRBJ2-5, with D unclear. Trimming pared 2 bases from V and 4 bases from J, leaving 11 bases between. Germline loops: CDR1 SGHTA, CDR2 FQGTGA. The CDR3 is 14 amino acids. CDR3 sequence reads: CASSLDQDAETQYF. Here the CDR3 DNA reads TGTGCCAGCAGCTTAGACCAGGATGCAGAGACCCAGTACTTC.

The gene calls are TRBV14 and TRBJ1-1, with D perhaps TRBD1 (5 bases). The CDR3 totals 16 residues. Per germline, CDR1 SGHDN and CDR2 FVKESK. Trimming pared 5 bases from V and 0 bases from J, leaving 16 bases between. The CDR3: CASSARQGFMNTEAFF. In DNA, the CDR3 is TGTGCCAGCAGCGCACGGCAGGGTTTCATGAACACTGAAGCTTTCTTT.

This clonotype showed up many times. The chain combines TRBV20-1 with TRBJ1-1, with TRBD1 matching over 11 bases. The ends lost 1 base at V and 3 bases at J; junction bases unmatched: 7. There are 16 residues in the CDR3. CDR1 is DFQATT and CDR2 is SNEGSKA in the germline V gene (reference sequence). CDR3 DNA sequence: TGCAGTGCTAGAGCCTTGGACAGGGGGCTGTACACTGAAGCTTTCTTT. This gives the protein CSARALDRGLYTEAFF.

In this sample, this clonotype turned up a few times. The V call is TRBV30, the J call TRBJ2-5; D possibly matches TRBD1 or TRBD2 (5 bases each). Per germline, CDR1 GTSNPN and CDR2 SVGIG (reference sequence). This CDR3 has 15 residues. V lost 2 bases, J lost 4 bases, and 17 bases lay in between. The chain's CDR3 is CAWSPIGTARETQYF. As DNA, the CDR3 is TGTGCCTGGAGTCCTATCGGGACGGCTAGAGAGACCCAGTACTTC. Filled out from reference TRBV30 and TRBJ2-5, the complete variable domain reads SQTIHQWPATLVQPVGSPLSLECTVEGTSNPNLYWYRQAAGRGLQLLFYSVGIGQISSEVPQNLSASRPQDRQFILSSKKLLLSDSGFYLCAWSPIGTARETQYFGPGTRLLVL.

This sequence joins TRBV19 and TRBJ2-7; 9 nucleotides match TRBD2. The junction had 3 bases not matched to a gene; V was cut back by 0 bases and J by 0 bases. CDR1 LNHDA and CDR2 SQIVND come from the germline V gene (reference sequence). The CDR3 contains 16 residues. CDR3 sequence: CASSIDPSGNSYEQYF. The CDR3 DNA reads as TGTGCCAGTAGTATAGATCCTAGCGGGAACTCCTACGAGCAGTACTTC.

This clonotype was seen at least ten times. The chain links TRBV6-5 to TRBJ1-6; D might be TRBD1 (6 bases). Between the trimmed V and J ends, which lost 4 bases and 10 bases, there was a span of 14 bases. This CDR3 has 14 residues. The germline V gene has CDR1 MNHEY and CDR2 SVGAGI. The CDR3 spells CASSFRGLGSPLHF. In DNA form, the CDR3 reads TGTGCCAGCAGTTTCAGGGGACTGGGGTCACCCCTCCACTTT.

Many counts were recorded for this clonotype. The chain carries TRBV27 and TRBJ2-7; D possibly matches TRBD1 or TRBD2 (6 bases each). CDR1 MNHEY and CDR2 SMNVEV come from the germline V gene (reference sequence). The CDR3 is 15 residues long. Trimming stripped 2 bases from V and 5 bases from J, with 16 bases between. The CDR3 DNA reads TGTGCCAGCAGTTTACGTGGGGGCGGGGTAGACGAGCAGTACTTC. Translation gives CASSLRGGGVDEQYF.

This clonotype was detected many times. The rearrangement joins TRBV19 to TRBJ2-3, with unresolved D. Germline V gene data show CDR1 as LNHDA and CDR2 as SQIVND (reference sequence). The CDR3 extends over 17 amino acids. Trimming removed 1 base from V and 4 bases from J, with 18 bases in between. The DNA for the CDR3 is TGTGCCAGTAGTATAGGAGGTGGCCAGGCAGTCCCAGATACGCAGTATTTT. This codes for CASSIGGGQAVPDTQYF. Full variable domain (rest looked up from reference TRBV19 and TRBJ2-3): DGGITQSPKYLFRKEGQNVTLSCEQNLNHDAMYWYRQDPGQGLRLIYYSQIVNDFQKGDIAEGYSVSREKKESFPLTVTSAQKNPTAFYLCASSIGGGQAVPDTQYFGPGTRLTVL.

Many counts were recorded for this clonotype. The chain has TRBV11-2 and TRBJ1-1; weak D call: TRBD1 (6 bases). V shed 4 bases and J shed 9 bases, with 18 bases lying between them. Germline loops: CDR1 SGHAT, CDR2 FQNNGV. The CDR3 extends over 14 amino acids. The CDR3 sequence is CASSSAGSQGKAFF. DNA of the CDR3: TGTGCCAGCAGCTCGGCGGGGAGTCAGGGGAAAGCTTTCTTT.